The 11 T cell receptor beta chains presented below share a single source sample, sequenced in a study of shared clonotypes between healthy human individuals. Positive CCR7 selection of CD45RO-negative cells yielded the naive CD8 cells, and terminally differentiated effector memory CD45RA+ cells were excluded. Measured with immunoSEQ multiplex PCR; TCRdb has only the in-frame clones, and not every one. This table has about 590,000 clones, 95% appearing once. Material: naive CD8+ T cells sorted from blood. The source of these receptors is a woman in her twenties or thirties in good health.

This chain uses TRBV2 with TRBJ2-3, with D possibly matching TRBD2 (6 bases). This CDR3 is built from 16 residues. With 6 bases removed from V and 0 bases from J, the gap between germline ends came to 16 bases. CDR1 and CDR2 from the germline V gene are SNHLY and FYNNEI. CDR3 DNA sequence: TGTGCCAGCAGCCCTCCTAGCGTATCTAGCACAGATACGCAGTATTTT. Translation gives CASSPPSVSSTDTQYF. Based on the CDR3 plus reference TRBV2 and TRBJ2-3, the full variable domain is EPEVTQTPSHQVTQMGQEVILRCVPISNHLYFYWYRQILGQKVEFLVSFYNNEISEKSEIFDDQFSVERPDGSNFTLKIRSTKLEDSAMYFCASSPPSVSSTDTQYFGPGTRLTVL.

On this clone: Distinct nucleotide sequences in the sample also encode this CDR3. The J gene is TRBJ2-7, the V gene TRBV5-6; D ambiguous. Trimming shortened V by 0 bases and J by 5 bases, and 6 bases separated the two germline ends. Germline lookup yields CDR1 SGHDT and CDR2 YYEEEE. The CDR3 runs 12 residues. The CDR3 nucleotides read TGTGCCAGCAGCTTGGCCCGGGACGAGCAGTACTTC. Encoded protein: CASSLARDEQYF.

The chain employs TRBV28 and TRBJ2-1; tentatively, D is TRBD1 or TRBD2 (5 bases each). The V gene's germline CDR1 is MDHEN and CDR2 SYDVKM. Trimming took off 7 bases at V and 2 bases at J, with 15 bases between the two ends. The CDR3 has 15 residues. CDR3 amino acids: CASTSPGGTYNEQFF. The CDR3 nucleotides read TGTGCCAGCACCTCCCCTGGGGGAACCTACAATGAGCAGTTCTTC.

This chain uses TRBV5-6 with TRBJ2-1, with 8 bases that match TRBD1. Germline values: CDR1 SGHDT, CDR2 YYEEEE. CDR3 length equals 14 residues. Losses at the gene ends were 2 bases for V and 3 bases for J; bases not matched to a gene: 1. For the CDR3, the DNA is TGTGCCAGCAGCTTAGACAGGGGCTACAATGAGCAGTTCTTC. Translating gives CASSLDRGYNEQFF.

The chain has TRBV5-4 and TRBJ2-2; D is undetermined. Germline values: CDR1 SGHNT, CDR2 YYREEE (reference sequence). The CDR3 consists of 15 residues. V lost 0 bases and J 3 bases, leaving 9 bases between the germline ends. CDR3 amino acids: CASSLVLGHTGELFF. The CDR3 DNA is TGTGCCAGCAGCTTGGTTTTAGGCCACACCGGGGAGCTGTTTTTT.

The V and J genes are TRBV2 and TRBJ2-1, with 8 bases lining up with TRBD2. Germline-derived CDR1 and CDR2 are SNHLY and FYNNEI. This CDR3 region has 16 residues. V lost 2 bases, J lost 3 bases, and 6 bases stayed unmatched. CDR3 nucleotide sequence: TGTGCCAGCAGTGAAATTCAGCGGGAGTTCTACAATGAGCAGTTCTTC. Protein product: CASSEIQREFYNEQFF.

The J gene is TRBJ2-5, the V gene TRBV4-1; D might be TRBD1 (6 bases). This CDR3 spans 16 amino acids. The V gene lost 0 bases and the J gene lost 4 bases, with 15 bases spanning the gap. The germline V gene has CDR1 MGHRA and CDR2 YSYEKL. CDR3 in amino acids: CASSQEKRARGETQYF. The CDR3 DNA sequence: TGCGCCAGCAGCCAAGAAAAAAGGGCCAGGGGAGAGACCCAGTACTTC.

The chain couples TRBV5-4 to TRBJ2-7; no clear D. This CDR3 is 14 amino acids long. Looked up from germline, CDR1 is SGHNT and CDR2 is YYREEE (reference sequence). V was shortened by 6 bases and J by 5 bases, with 18 bases between the two germline ends. The CDR3 is CASTSLGSFHEQYF. The CDR3 DNA is TGTGCCAGCACCAGTTTAGGCAGTTTCCACGAGCAGTACTTC.

The gene calls are TRBV7-9 and TRBJ2-7, with D uncertain. V was clipped by 1 base and J by 4 bases, with 11 bases between them. The germline V gene has CDR1 SEHNR and CDR2 FQNEAQ (reference sequence). This CDR3 is built from 14 residues. The CDR3 DNA sequence: TGTGCCAGCAGCTTAGGAGGCCGTTTATACGAGCAGTACTTC. This translates into CASSLGGRLYEQYF.

The CDR3 sequence: CASSFGSGTEAFF. DNA for the CDR3: TGTGCCAGCAGCTTCGGCAGCGGCACTGAAGCTTTCTTT. The chain recombines TRBV7-9 with TRBJ1-1; D unresolved. This CDR3 comprises 13 residues. V shed 3 bases and J shed 4 bases, with 9 bases lying between them. The germline V gene encodes CDR1 SEHNR and CDR2 FQNEAQ (reference sequence).

CDR3 amino acids: CASSLGIRSTDTQYF. The CDR3 DNA follows: TGTGCCAGCAGCTTGGGGATCCGGAGCACAGATACGCAGTATTTT. V and J are TRBV5-8 and TRBJ2-3; no firm D call. Trimming removed 0 bases at V and 0 bases at J, with 8 bases between. Germline CDR1 and CDR2: SGHTS and YDEGEE. The CDR3 has 15 amino acids.